This T cell receptor (beta chain) was captured in a study of blood T cell repertoires in COVID-19. In germline, CDR1 is SNHLY, CDR2 FYNNEI. The CDR3 is 14 residues long. The ends were cut back, 8 bases at V and 0 bases at J, with 13 bases in the middle. Here immunoSEQ multiplex PCR was the method, and the copy in TCRdb shows in-frame clones only, minus some. Of over 300,000 clones in the sample, roughly 90% were seen once. Participants were placed into cohorts based on the clinical history they reported. This chain uses TRBV2 with TRBJ1-1, with D uncertain. The sample taken for sequencing was PBMCs or T cells enriched from blood (not recorded which). The sequence derives from a woman aged 40 to 50 who had recovered from COVID-19. This CDR3 is CASAFVAVNTEAFF. CDR3 nucleotides: TGTGCCAGCGCCTTTGTGGCCGTGAACACTGAAGCTTTCTTT.